These 23 T cell receptor beta chains were sequenced from one sample in a study of blood T cell repertoires in COVID-19. Repertoires were generated with immunoSEQ multiplex PCR, while TCRdb's copy carries only in-frame clones and drops some. The table has more than 30,000 clones, about 88% seen once. The sequenced sample was peripheral blood. The receptors come from a woman older than 75 with active or convalescent COVID-19.

The chain employs TRBV19 and TRBJ2-1, with D possibly matching TRBD2 (6 bases). This CDR3 region has 15 residues. Germline values: CDR1 LNHDA, CDR2 SQIVND (reference sequence). V lost 4 bases and J 4 bases, leaving 14 bases between the germline ends. In DNA form, the CDR3 reads TGTGCCAGTAGTACCCGGGACTTGAAGTACAATGAGCAGTTCTTC. This translates into CASSTRDLKYNEQFF.

The rearrangement joins TRBV2 to TRBJ2-2; the D is unclear. The CDR3 extends over 16 amino acids. Trimming took 4 bases from V and 2 from J, leaving 14 bases between them. Germline loops: CDR1 SNHLY, CDR2 FYNNEI. Here the CDR3 reads CASSVEAFSNTGELFF. CDR3 in DNA: TGTGCCAGCAGTGTAGAGGCCTTCTCAAACACCGGGGAGCTGTTTTTT.

This sequence joins TRBV3-1 (or the pseudogene TRBV3-2) and TRBJ2-7, with 7 bases lining up with TRBD2. The V gene's germline CDR1 is LGHDT and CDR2 YNNKEL (reference sequence). The CDR3 consists of 13 residues. Trimming cost V 1 base and J 4 bases; bases outside gene matches: 1. Here the CDR3 reads CASSQAGGYEQYF. The CDR3 nucleotides read TGTGCCAGCAGCCAAGCCGGGGGGTACGAGCAGTACTTC.

The genes are TRBV28 and TRBJ2-7; 8 nucleotides match TRBD2. Germline V gene lookup returns CDR1 MDHEN and CDR2 SYDVKM. V gave up 3 bases and J gave up 4 bases; unmatched junction bases: 8. This CDR3 has 15 amino acids. The CDR3 loop is CASSFSTSDPYEQYF. The CDR3 bases are TGTGCCAGCAGTTTTTCGACTAGCGACCCGTACGAGCAGTACTTC.

The chain combines TRBV3-1 (or the pseudogene TRBV3-2) with TRBJ1-2; 7 nucleotides agree with TRBD1. The CDR3 contains 14 residues. Germline V CDR1 and CDR2: LGHDT, YNNKEL (reference sequence). Trimming at V came to 1 base and at J to 9 bases, leaving 8 bases not matched to a gene. The CDR3 DNA reads TGTGCCAGCAGCCAAGTGGCGACAGGGTGGCGCTACACCTTC. It specifies CASSQVATGWRYTF.

The chain couples TRBV7-2 to TRBJ2-7, with D possibly being TRBD1 (6 bases). The CDR3 has 14 residues. Germline V gene lookup returns CDR1 SGHTA and CDR2 FQGNSA. V lost 1 base and J lost 2, with 9 bases in between. CDR3 DNA: TGTGCCAGCAGCTTAGATACAGGGACCTACGAGCAGTACTTC. This sequence encodes CASSLDTGTYEQYF.

This clone was counted once. This chain joins TRBV5-4 and TRBJ1-2; no clear D. Germline lookup yields CDR1 SGHNT and CDR2 YYREEE (reference sequence). The length of the CDR3 is 14 residues. Trimming stripped 3 bases from V and 1 base from J, with 10 bases between. The CDR3 nucleotides are TGTGCCAGCAGCTCCCAGGCATTTAACTATGGCTACACCTTC. It specifies CASSSQAFNYGYTF. Complete variable domain (other parts from reference TRBV5-4 and TRBJ1-2): ETGVTQSPTHLIKTRGQQVTLRCSSQSGHNTVSWYQQALGQGPQFIFQYYREEENGRGNFPPRFSGLQFPNYSSELNVNALELDDSALYLCASSSQAFNYGYTFGSGTRLTVV.

J is TRBJ2-5 and V is TRBV10-3, with D unclear. Germline CDR1 and CDR2: ENHRY and SYGVKD. V was clipped by 0 bases and J by 4 bases, with 9 bases between them. The CDR3 is made up of 14 amino acids. The DNA for the CDR3 is TGTGCCATCAGTGAGTCAAAGAACTCAGAGACCCAGTACTTC. It encodes CAISESKNSETQYF.

This chain joins TRBV15 and TRBJ2-3; TRBD2 matches at 10 bases. Trimming removed 1 base from V and 0 bases from J; junction bases left unmatched: 13. The germline gives CDR1 LNHNV, CDR2 YYDKDF (reference sequence). This CDR3 region has 20 residues. This CDR3 reads CATSRAERGGLLISTDTQYF. The CDR3, as DNA: TGTGCCACCAGCAGAGCGGAGCGGGGGGGCCTTCTGATTAGCACAGATACGCAGTATTTT.

J is TRBJ2-3 and V is TRBV2; a possible D gene is TRBD1 (6 bases). The V end lost 2 bases, the J end lost 4 bases, and 10 bases lay between the germline ends. This CDR3 region has 14 residues. Germline V gives CDR1 SNHLY, CDR2 FYNNEI. CDR3 in DNA: TGTGCCAGCAGTGAAACAGGGTGGGCAGATACGCAGTATTTT. Amino acids: CASSETGWADTQYF.

The gene calls are TRBV12-5 and TRBJ1-1, with D unclear. The length of the CDR3 is 15 residues. The germline V and J ends were trimmed by 3 bases and 0 bases, with 11 bases remaining between them. Germline V gene data show CDR1 as LGHNT and CDR2 as FRNRAP. CDR3 DNA: TGTGCTAGTGGTTTTTCGCCCGGGGTGAACACTGAAGCTTTCTTT. It is translated as CASGFSPGVNTEAFF. The full variable domain, rest sourced from reference TRBV12-5 and TRBJ1-1, is DARVTQTPRHKVTEMGQEVTMRCQPILGHNTVFWYRQTMMQGLELLAYFRNRAPLDDSGMPKDRFSAEMPDATLATLKIQPSEPRDSAVYFCASGFSPGVNTEAFFGQGTRLTVV.

The chain uses TRBV4-1 and TRBJ1-5; 7 nucleotides match TRBD1. This CDR3 contains 17 residues. V shed 0 bases, J shed 6 bases, and the junction held 11 bases outside the gene matches. Germline V gene lookup returns CDR1 MGHRA and CDR2 YSYEKL. The CDR3, as DNA: TGCGCCAGCAGCCAAGATCTGGCGACAGGGTGGGGTCAGCCCCAGCATTTT. Its translation is CASSQDLATGWGQPQHF.

The gene calls are TRBV29-1 and TRBJ1-1; no firm D call. Germline CDR1 and CDR2: SQVTM and ANQGSEA. With 0 bases removed from V and 6 bases from J, the gap between germline ends came to 5 bases. The CDR3 length is 11 residues. CDR3 in DNA: TGCAGCGTTGAAGATATCGCTGAAGCTTTCTTT. Protein product: CSVEDIAEAFF.

The chain links TRBV5-5 to TRBJ2-3; D gene uncertain. The V end was cut by 0 bases, the J end by 3 bases, with 11 bases between. The germline V gene encodes CDR1 SGHKS and CDR2 YYEKEE (reference sequence). This CDR3 contains 15 residues. CDR3 sequence: CASSLDWVRTDTQYF. CDR3 nucleotides: TGTGCCAGCAGCTTGGATTGGGTGAGGACAGATACGCAGTATTTT.

The chain combines TRBV12-5 with TRBJ1-2; 11 bases are a match to TRBD1. Germline trimming cut 5 bases from V and 6 bases from J; bases unmatched to any gene: 8. CDR3 length: 15 residues. Germline assignment: CDR1 LGHNT and CDR2 FRNRAP. The CDR3 DNA is TGTGCTAGTGGTCCCTCGGGACAGGGGGGGAATGGCTACACCTTC. Protein product: CASGPSGQGGNGYTF.

The chain is built from TRBV3-1 (or the pseudogene TRBV3-2) and TRBJ2-7; TRBD1 matches at 10 bases. This CDR3 comprises 14 residues. Germline-derived CDR1 and CDR2 are LGHDT and YNNKEL (reference sequence). V shed 5 bases, J shed 5 bases, and the junction held 6 bases outside the gene matches. CDR3 protein: CASSSGTGVHEQYF. DNA of the CDR3: TGTGCCAGCAGCTCCGGGACAGGGGTGCACGAGCAGTACTTC.

This clone ranks as medium-sized. The chain carries TRBV28 and TRBJ1-1; no definite D call. Germline V gives CDR1 MDHEN, CDR2 SYDVKM. This CDR3 spans 13 amino acids. The V gene lost 2 bases and the J gene lost 2 bases, with 6 bases spanning the gap. This chain's CDR3 is CASSLGQNTEAFF. The CDR3, as DNA: TGTGCCAGCAGTTTAGGGCAAAACACTGAAGCTTTCTTT.

This sequence joins TRBV12-5 and TRBJ1-1, with D perhaps matching TRBD1 (6 bases). Germline V lookup: CDR1 LGHNT, CDR2 FRNRAP. V was clipped by 1 base and J by 1 base, with 10 bases between them. CDR3 length: 15 residues. Here the CDR3 reads CASGLGGQTNTEAFF. The CDR3, as DNA: TGTGCTAGTGGTTTGGGCGGACAGACGAACACTGAAGCTTTCTTT.

The V call is TRBV7-8, the J call TRBJ2-1; D is perhaps TRBD1 (6 bases). CDR3 length equals 15 residues. Germline V CDR1 and CDR2: SGHVS, FQNEAQ. V lost 5 bases to trimming and J lost 5 bases, with 16 bases between them. The CDR3: CASSATSRTDNEQFF. The CDR3 DNA is TGTGCCAGCAGCGCTACCTCCCGGACAGACAATGAGCAGTTCTTC.

The chain has TRBV6-1 and TRBJ1-6; perhaps TRBD1 as D (5 bases). This CDR3 contains 17 residues. The germline gives CDR1 MNHNS, CDR2 SASEGT. V shed 4 bases and J shed 7 bases, with 20 bases lying between them. The CDR3 loop reads CASSVLLGGGTNSPLHF. The CDR3, as DNA: TGTGCCAGCAGTGTACTCCTTGGGGGAGGGACGAATTCACCCCTCCACTTT.

This clone is a singleton in its sample. The J gene is TRBJ1-2, the V gene TRBV6-5, with D maybe TRBD1 (5 bases). This CDR3 has 14 residues. Germline CDR1 reads MNHEY; CDR2 reads SVGAGI. Trimming shortened V by 4 bases and J by 4 bases, and 13 bases separated the two germline ends. The CDR3 loop reads CASSSGLTFYGYTF. CDR3 nucleotide sequence: TGTGCCAGCAGTTCGGGACTGACGTTCTATGGCTACACCTTC.

To note about this clone: The sample has other DNA sequences that encode this CDR3 too. J is TRBJ1-6 and V is TRBV19; TRBD1 might be the D (5 bases). V was shortened by 3 bases and J by 7 bases, with 13 bases between the two germline ends. The length of the CDR3 is 15 residues. Germline V gene lookup returns CDR1 LNHDA and CDR2 SQIVND (reference sequence). The CDR3 is CASSIAGTVNSPLHF. The DNA for the CDR3 is TGTGCCAGTAGTATTGCGGGGACGGTCAATTCACCCCTCCACTTT.

The V and J genes are TRBV2 and TRBJ2-5, with a weak D call TRBD2 (6 bases). The CDR3 covers 14 residues. Germline-derived CDR1 and CDR2 are SNHLY and FYNNEI. V shed 6 bases and J shed 5 bases, with 16 bases lying between them. This chain's CDR3 is CASSYGGAGETQYF. In DNA, the CDR3 is TGTGCCAGCAGCTATGGAGGGGCGGGGGAGACCCAGTACTTC.